Detailed here is one TCR beta chain. Its cognate antigen is unknown. The time point is: late sampling 161 to 241 days after vaccination in three convalescent patients. This sample's treatment: approximately nine-day PBMC culture with coronavirus spike peptide pools or control peptides (ViraFEST assay). This sample was taken from a study of vaccination and CD4 T cells after COVID-19. Oncomine TCR Beta short-read sequencing was applied to DNA from cultured CD4+ T cells. One entry per CDR3 protein, called by TCRdb with MiXCR from the PCR reads. The repertoire consists of some 21,000 distinct CDR3 sequences, with 46% occurring once and the leading ten covering around an eighth. Germline CDR1 and CDR2: DFQATT and SNEGSKA (reference sequence). The CDR3 consists of 14 residues. V was trimmed by 2 bases and J by 2 bases, leaving 11 bases between them.

The sequence derives from a human donor who had recovered from COVID-19. The chain links TRBV20-1 to TRBJ2-3; no reliable D call. Specimen: CD4+ T cells from blood, cultured in vitro, collected about 7 months after SARS-CoV-2 vaccination. The CDR3: CSARWRRDTDTQYF. DNA for the CDR3: TGCAGTGCTAGATGGCGGAGAGACACAGATACGCAGTATTTT.